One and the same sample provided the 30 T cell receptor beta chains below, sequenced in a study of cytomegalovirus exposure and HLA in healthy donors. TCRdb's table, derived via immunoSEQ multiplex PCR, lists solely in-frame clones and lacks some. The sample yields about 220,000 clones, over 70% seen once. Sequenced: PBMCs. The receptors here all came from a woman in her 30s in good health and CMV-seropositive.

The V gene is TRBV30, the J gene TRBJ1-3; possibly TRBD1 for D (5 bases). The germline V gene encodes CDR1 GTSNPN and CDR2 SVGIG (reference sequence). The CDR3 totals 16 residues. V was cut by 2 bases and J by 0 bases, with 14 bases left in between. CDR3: CAWSPPDRSSGNTIYF. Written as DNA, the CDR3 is TGTGCCTGGAGTCCCCCTGACAGAAGCTCTGGAAACACCATATATTTT.

The CDR3 nucleotides read TGTGCCAGTACCATATCTCGGGAGTATGGCTACACCTTC. Amino acid sequence: CASTISREYGYTF. This chain uses TRBV19 with TRBJ1-2; D is undetermined. Looked up from germline, CDR1 is LNHDA and CDR2 is SQIVND (reference sequence). The CDR3 sequence is 13 residues long. Trimming cost V 7 bases and J 5 bases, with 14 bases left between them.

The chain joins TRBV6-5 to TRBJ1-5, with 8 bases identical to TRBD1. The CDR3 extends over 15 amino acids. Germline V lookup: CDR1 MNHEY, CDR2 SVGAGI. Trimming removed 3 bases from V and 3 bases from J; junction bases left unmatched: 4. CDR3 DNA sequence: TGTGCCAGCAGTTATGAACAGGGGGACAATCAGCCCCAGCATTTT. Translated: CASSYEQGDNQPQHF.

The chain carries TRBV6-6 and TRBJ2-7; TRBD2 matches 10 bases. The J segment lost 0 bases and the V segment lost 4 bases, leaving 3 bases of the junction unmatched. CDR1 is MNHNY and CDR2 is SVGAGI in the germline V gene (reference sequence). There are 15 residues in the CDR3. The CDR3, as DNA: TGTGCCAGCAGTTCTAGCGGGGGAAGCTCCTACGAGCAGTACTTC. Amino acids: CASSSSGGSSYEQYF.

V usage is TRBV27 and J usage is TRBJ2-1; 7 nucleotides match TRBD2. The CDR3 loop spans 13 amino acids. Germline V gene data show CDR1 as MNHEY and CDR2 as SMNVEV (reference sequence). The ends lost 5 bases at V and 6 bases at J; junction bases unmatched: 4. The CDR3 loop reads CASSVTSSNEQFF. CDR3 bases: TGTGCCAGCAGTGTGACTAGCTCCAATGAGCAGTTCTTC.

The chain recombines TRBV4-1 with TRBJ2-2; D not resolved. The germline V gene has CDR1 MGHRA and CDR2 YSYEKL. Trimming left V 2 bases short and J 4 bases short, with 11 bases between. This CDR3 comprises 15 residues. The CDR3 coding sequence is TGCGCCAGCAGCCAACGGGCAGTCGCCACCGGGGAGCTGTTTTTT. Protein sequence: CASSQRAVATGELFF.

The chain's CDR3 is CASRPEGPLSGNTIYF. The DNA for the CDR3 is TGCGCCAGCCGGCCTGAAGGACCCCTCTCTGGAAACACCATATATTTT. The V and J genes are TRBV4-1 and TRBJ1-3, with no clear D. Trimming left V 8 bases short and J 0 bases short, with 17 bases between. The CDR3 has 16 amino acids. The germline CDR1 and CDR2 sequences are MGHRA and YSYEKL.

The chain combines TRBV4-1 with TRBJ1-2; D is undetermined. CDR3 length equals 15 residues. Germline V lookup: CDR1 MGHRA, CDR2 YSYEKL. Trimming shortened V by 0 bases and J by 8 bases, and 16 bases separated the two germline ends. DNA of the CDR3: TGCGCCAGCAGCCAAGAACCTTCGGCAGCGGGGGGCTACACCTTC. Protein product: CASSQEPSAAGGYTF.

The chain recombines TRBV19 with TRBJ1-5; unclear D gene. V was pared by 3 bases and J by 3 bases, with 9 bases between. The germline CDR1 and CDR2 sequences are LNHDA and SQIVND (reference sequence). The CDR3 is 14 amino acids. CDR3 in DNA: TGTGCCAGTAGTATTGGGGAATTCAATCAGCCCCAGCATTTT. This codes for CASSIGEFNQPQHF.

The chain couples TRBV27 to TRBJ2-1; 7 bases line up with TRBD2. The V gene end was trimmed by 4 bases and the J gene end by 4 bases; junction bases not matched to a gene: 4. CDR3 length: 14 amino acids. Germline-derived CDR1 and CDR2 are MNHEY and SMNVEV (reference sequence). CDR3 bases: TGTGCCAGCAGTTCGCGGGAGAGATACAATGAGCAGTTCTTC. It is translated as CASSSRERYNEQFF.

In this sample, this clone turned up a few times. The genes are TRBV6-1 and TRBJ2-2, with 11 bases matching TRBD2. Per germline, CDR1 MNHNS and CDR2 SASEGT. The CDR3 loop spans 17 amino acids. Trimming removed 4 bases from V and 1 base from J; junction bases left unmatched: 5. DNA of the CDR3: TGTGCCAGCAGTGCCTCCGGGACTAGCGGGAACACCGGGGAGCTGTTTTTT. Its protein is CASSASGTSGNTGELFF.

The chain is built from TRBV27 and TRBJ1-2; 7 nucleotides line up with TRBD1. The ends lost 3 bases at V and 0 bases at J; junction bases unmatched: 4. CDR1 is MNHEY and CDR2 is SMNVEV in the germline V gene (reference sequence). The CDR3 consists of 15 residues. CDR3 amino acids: CASSFTGEANYGYTF. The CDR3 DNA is TGTGCCAGCAGTTTCACAGGGGAAGCTAACTATGGCTACACCTTC.

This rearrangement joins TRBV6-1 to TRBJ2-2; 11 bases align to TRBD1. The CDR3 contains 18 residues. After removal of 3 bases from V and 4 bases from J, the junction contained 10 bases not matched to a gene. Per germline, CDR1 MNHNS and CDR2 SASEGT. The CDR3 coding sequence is TGTGCCAGCAGTGACCGGGACAGGGGGGAGGGCCGCACCGGGGAGCTGTTTTTT. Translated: CASSDRDRGEGRTGELFF.

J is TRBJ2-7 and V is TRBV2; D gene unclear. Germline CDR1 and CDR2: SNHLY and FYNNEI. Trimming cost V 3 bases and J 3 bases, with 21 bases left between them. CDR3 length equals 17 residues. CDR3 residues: CASSDSTLGLIYYEQYF. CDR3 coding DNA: TGTGCCAGCAGTGACTCAACATTGGGCTTGATATACTACGAGCAGTACTTC.

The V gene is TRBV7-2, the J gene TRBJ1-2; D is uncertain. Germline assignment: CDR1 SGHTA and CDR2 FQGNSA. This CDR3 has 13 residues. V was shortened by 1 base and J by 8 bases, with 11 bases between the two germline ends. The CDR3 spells CASSLVEGRGYTF. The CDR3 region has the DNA TGTGCCAGCAGCTTAGTCGAGGGAAGGGGCTACACCTTC. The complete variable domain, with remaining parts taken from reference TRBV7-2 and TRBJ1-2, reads GAGVSQSPSNKVTEKGKDVELRCDPISGHTALYWYRQSLGQGLEFLIYFQGNSAPDKSGLPSDRFSAERTGGSVSTLTIQRTQQEDSAVYLCASSLVEGRGYTFGSGTRLTVV.

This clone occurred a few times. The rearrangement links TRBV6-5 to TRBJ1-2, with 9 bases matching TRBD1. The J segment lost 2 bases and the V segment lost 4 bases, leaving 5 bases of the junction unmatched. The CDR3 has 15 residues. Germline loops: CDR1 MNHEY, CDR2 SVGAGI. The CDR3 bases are TGTGCCAGCAGTTCACCGGGACAGGGAAACTATGGCTACACCTTC. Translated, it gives CASSSPGQGNYGYTF.

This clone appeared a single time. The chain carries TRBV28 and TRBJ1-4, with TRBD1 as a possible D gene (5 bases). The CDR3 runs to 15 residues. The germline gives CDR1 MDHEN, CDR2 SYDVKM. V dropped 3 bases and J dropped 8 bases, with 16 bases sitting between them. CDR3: CASSFFDGGAEKLFF. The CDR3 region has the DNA TGTGCCAGCAGTTTCTTTGACGGGGGAGCCGAAAAACTGTTTTTT.

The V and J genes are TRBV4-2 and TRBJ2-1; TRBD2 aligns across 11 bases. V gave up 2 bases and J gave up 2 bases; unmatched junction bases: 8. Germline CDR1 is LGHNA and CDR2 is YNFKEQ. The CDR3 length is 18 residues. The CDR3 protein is CASSQFSGTSGPYNEQFF. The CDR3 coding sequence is TGTGCCAGCAGCCAATTCTCCGGGACTAGCGGACCCTACAATGAGCAGTTCTTC.

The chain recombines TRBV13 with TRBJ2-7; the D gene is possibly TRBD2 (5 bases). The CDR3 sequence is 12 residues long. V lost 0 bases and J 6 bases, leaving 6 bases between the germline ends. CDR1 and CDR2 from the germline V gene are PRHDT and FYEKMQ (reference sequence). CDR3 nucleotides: TGTGCCAGCAGCTTAGGGAGGGCCGAGCAGTACTTC. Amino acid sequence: CASSLGRAEQYF.

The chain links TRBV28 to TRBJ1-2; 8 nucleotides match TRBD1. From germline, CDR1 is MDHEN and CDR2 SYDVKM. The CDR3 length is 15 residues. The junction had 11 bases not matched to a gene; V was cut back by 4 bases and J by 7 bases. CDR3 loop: CASSSTGQGSRGYTF. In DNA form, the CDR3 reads TGTGCCAGCAGTTCTACTGGACAGGGTAGTCGTGGCTACACCTTC.

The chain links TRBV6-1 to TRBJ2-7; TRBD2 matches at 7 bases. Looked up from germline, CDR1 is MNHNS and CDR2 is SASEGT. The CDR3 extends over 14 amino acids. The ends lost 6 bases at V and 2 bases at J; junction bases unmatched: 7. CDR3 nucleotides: TGTGCCAGCAGCTACCGGGACTACACCTACGAGCAGTACTTC. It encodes CASSYRDYTYEQYF.

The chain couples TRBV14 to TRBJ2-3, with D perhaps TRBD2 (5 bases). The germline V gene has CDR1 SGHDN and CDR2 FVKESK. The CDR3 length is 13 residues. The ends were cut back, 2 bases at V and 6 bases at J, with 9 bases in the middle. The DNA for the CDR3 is TGTGCCAGCAGCCAACAGATAGCGGATACGCAGTATTTT. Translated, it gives CASSQQIADTQYF.

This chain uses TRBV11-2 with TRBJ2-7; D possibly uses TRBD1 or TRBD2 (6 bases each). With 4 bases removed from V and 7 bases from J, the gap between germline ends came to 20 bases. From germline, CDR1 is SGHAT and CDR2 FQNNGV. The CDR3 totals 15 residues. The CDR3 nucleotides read TGTGCCAGCAGCTCGGAGATCTGGGGGGCGGGGGAGCAGTACTTC. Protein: CASSSEIWGAGEQYF.

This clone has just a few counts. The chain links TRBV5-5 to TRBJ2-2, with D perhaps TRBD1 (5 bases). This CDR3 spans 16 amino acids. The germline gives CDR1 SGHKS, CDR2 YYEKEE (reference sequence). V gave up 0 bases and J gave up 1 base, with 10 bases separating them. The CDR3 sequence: CASSLGWGQNTGELFF. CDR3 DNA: TGTGCCAGCAGCTTGGGATGGGGCCAGAACACCGGGGAGCTGTTTTTT.

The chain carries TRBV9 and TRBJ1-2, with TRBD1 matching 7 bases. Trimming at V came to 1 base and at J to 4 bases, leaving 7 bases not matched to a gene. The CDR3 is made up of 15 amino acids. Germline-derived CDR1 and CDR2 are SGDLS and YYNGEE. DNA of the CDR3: TGTGCCAGCAGCGTAACTGACAGGGCAGGCTATGGCTACACCTTC. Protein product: CASSVTDRAGYGYTF.

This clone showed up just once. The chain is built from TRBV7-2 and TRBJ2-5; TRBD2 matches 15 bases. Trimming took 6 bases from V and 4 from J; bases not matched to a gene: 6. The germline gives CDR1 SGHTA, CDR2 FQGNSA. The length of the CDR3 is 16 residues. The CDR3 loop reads CASRRTSGRVGETQYF. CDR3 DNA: TGTGCCAGCAGACGGACTAGCGGGAGGGTCGGAGAGACCCAGTACTTC.

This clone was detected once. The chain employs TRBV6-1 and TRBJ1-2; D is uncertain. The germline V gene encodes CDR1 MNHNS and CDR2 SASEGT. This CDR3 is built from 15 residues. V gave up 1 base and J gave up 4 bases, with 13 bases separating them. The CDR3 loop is CASSEEDGLIYGYTF. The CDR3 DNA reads TGTGCCAGCAGTGAAGAGGACGGGTTGATCTATGGCTACACCTTC.

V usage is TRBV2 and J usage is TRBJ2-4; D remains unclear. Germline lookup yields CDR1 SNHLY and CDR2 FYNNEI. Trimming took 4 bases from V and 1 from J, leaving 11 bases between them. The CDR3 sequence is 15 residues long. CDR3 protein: CASSVTGVAKNIQYF. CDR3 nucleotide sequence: TGTGCCAGCAGTGTGACTGGGGTGGCCAAAAACATTCAGTACTTC.

CDR3 residues: CASSYLPQRSEKLFF. CDR3 coding DNA: TGTGCCAGCAGTTACCTCCCGCAGCGTAGCGAAAAACTGTTTTTT. This chain links TRBV6-6 with TRBJ1-4; D is unclear. Germline assignment: CDR1 MNHNY and CDR2 SVGAGI (reference sequence). Trimming pared 2 bases from V and 8 bases from J, leaving 15 bases between. The CDR3 is 15 residues long.

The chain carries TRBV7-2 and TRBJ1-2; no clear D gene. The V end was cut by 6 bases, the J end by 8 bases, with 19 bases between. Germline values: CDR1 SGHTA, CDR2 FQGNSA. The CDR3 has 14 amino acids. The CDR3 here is CASRPDGSLGGYTF. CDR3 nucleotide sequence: TGTGCCAGCAGACCGGACGGGAGCCTGGGAGGCTACACCTTC.